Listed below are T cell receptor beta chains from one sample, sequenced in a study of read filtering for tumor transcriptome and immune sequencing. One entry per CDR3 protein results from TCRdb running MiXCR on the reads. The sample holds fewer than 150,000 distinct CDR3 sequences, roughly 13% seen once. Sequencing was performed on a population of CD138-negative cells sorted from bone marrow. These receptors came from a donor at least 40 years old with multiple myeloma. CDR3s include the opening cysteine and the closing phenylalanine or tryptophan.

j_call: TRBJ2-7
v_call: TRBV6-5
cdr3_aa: CASSYYSQGQTYEQYF

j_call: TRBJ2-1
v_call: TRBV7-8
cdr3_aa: CASSFRTVDRSEQFF

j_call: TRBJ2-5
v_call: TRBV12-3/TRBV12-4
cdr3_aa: CASIPGQGMETQYF

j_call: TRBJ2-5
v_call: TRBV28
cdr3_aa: CASSLGVAQTQYF

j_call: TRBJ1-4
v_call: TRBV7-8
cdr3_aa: CASSLEAATNEKLFF

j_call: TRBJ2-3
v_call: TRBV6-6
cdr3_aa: CASTRGADTQYF

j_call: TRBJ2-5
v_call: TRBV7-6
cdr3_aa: CASSLRGDQETQYF

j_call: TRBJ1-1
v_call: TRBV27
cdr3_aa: CASSARDRRVTEAFF

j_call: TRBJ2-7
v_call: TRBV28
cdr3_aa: CASSSDGTSGVYEQYF

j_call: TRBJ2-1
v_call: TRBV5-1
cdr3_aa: CASSGQGSGSTRYNEQFF

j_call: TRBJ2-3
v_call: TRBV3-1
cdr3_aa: CASSQAIDTQYF

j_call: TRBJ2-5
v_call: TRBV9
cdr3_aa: CASSVALEEAGIQETQYF

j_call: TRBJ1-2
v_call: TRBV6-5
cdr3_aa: CASSYSGQERGYTF

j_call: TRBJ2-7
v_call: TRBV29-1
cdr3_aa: CSVGKDRGYEQYF

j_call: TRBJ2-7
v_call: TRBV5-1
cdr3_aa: CASSFGQGFNEQYF

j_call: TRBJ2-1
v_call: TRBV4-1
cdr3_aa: CASSHPTGVDLNEQFF

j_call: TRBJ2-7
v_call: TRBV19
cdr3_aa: CASSTLSGKSSYEQYF

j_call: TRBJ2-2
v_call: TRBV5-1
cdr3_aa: CASSLAADNTGELFF

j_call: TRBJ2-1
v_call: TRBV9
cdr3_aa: CASSVAWTSGGNEQFF

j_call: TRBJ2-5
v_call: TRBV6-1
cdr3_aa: CASSDTGGWETQYF

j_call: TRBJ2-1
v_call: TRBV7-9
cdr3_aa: CASSLDRGPYNEQFF

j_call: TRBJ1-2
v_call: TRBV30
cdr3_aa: CAWSVGQPYGYTF

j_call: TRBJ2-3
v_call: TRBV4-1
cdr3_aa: CASSQDSWQGWVDTQYF

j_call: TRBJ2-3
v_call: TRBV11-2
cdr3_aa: CASSSSGGALDTQYF